What follows are 23 T cell receptor beta chains derived from one specimen sequenced in a study of metastatic and nonmetastatic thyroid tumors. MiXCR re-clonotyped the PCR reads for TCRdb. The table records about 16,000 clones, around 35% of them present only once. Thyroid surgery was preceded by no treatment in any patient. The specimen sequenced was tumor tissue. These receptors all come from a female donor with papillary thyroid cancer or a benign thyroid nodule (not recorded which). Some clones in this sample may be carry-over from other donors' samples.

This sequence joins TRBV6-2 or TRBV6-3 and TRBJ1-5; 8 bases are a match to TRBD1. With V trimmed by 6 bases and J by 2 bases, 6 bases remained unmatched. From germline, CDR1 is MNHEY and CDR2 SVGEGT. The CDR3 runs 15 residues. This chain's CDR3 is CASSPQGAGNQPQHF. CDR3 bases: TGTGCCAGCAGCCCTCAGGGGGCCGGCAATCAGCCCCAGCATTTT.

This clone was counted ten times or more. The CDR3 DNA sequence: TGCAGTGCTAGGGGACTAGCGGGGGTGGTCGAGACCCAGTACTTC. Its translation is CSARGLAGVVETQYF. The chain uses TRBV20-1 and TRBJ2-5; 14 nucleotides agree with TRBD2. V trimming: 3 bases; J trimming: 5 bases; junction bases outside the gene matches: 5. Germline CDR1 reads DFQATT; CDR2 reads SNEGSKA (reference sequence). The CDR3 has 15 residues.

Many counts were recorded for this clone. V gene TRBV18 combines with J gene TRBJ1-5, with 9 positions matching TRBD1. Trimming took 5 bases from V and 2 from J; bases not matched to a gene: 4. Germline V CDR1 and CDR2: KGHSH, LQKENI. This CDR3 region has 15 residues. The CDR3 sequence: CASSKRTGGNQPQHF. The CDR3 DNA reads as TGTGCCAGCTCAAAACGGACAGGGGGCAATCAGCCCCAGCATTTT.

The rearrangement links TRBV27 to TRBJ2-7; D remains unclear. Germline V gene data show CDR1 as MNHEY and CDR2 as SMNVEV (reference sequence). V shed 4 bases and J shed 3 bases, with 10 bases lying between them. This CDR3 region has 13 residues. The CDR3 DNA reads as TGTGCCAGCAGTTCGAAGTCTGGCTACGAGCAGTACTTC. Amino acid sequence: CASSSKSGYEQYF.

This clone was detected only once. The CDR3 end shows no conserved phenylalanine or tryptophan, and so a read error is likely. V usage is TRBV14 and J usage is TRBJ2-6, with D hard to call. Germline V CDR1 and CDR2: SGHDN, FVKESK. The CDR3 length is 17 residues. Deletions cut 2 bases from V and 0 bases from J, with 11 bases between. In DNA form, the CDR3 reads TGTGCCAGCAGCCAATTGCTGGCGAGCTCTGGGGCCAACGTCCTGACTTTG. Its protein is CASSQLLASSGANVLTL.

This clone came up many times. In nucleotides, the CDR3 is TGTGCCAGCAGTTACGGAACTAGCGGATCCACAGATACGCAGTATTTT. This gives the protein CASSYGTSGSTDTQYF. The chain employs TRBV6-6 and TRBJ2-3, with 8 nucleotides matching TRBD2. The CDR3 contains 16 residues. V shed 2 bases, J shed 2 bases, and the junction held 6 bases outside the gene matches. Germline CDR1 reads MNHNY; CDR2 reads SVGAGI (reference sequence).

The chain combines TRBV20-1 with TRBJ1-4; 9 nucleotides match TRBD1. The CDR3 covers 12 residues. V was clipped by 0 bases and J by 13 bases; unmatched bases: 3. CDR1 is DFQATT, CDR2 SNEGSKA, per germline (reference sequence). CDR3 sequence (DNA): TGCAGTGCTAGAGATCTGACAGGGGGACTGTTTTTT. Protein product: CSARDLTGGLFF.

This clone was found many times. Other DNA sequences of this sample code for an identical CDR3. The chain uses TRBV6-2 or TRBV6-3 and TRBJ2-2; D unclear. The CDR3 totals 14 residues. V was pared by 3 bases and J by 0 bases, with 5 bases between. CDR1 MNHEY and CDR2 SVGEGT come from the germline V gene. The CDR3 sequence is CASSYAPNTGELFF. For the CDR3, the DNA is TGTGCCAGCAGTTATGCCCCGAACACCGGGGAGCTGTTTTTT.

This chain uses TRBV20-1 with TRBJ2-2; weak D call: TRBD1 (6 bases). The CDR3 runs 14 residues. V dropped 2 bases and J dropped 1 base, with 8 bases sitting between them. Germline V gene sequence: CDR1 DFQATT, CDR2 SNEGSKA (reference sequence). Here the CDR3 reads CSARKGGNTGELFF. CDR3 coding DNA: TGCAGTGCTAGAAAAGGGGGGAACACCGGGGAGCTGTTTTTT.

V usage is TRBV3-1 and J usage is TRBJ1-2; no firm D call. The CDR3 loop spans 12 amino acids. The germline V and J ends were trimmed by 0 bases and 8 bases, with 7 bases remaining between them. The germline V gene encodes CDR1 LGHDT and CDR2 YNNKEL (reference sequence). The CDR3 region has the DNA TGTGCCAGCAGCCAAGACCTCGGGGGCTACACCTTC. Amino acid sequence: CASSQDLGGYTF.

This clone was seen more than once but under ten times. This chain links TRBV12-3 or TRBV12-4 with TRBJ2-7, with 8 positions matching TRBD2. This CDR3 has 15 residues. Losses at the gene ends were 6 bases for V and 0 bases for J; bases not matched to a gene: 7. The CDR3 sequence is CASSPPSGPSYEQYF. DNA for the CDR3: TGTGCCAGCAGCCCCCCTAGCGGGCCCTCCTACGAGCAGTACTTC.

This sequence joins TRBV4-1 and TRBJ2-3, with TRBD2 identical over 11 bases. The junction had 13 bases not matched to a gene; V was cut back by 3 bases and J by 2 bases. Germline V gives CDR1 MGHRA, CDR2 YSYEKL. The CDR3 covers 19 residues. The CDR3 region is CASSQARTSGLGLTDTQYF. Written as DNA, the CDR3 is TGCGCCAGCAGCCAGGCTAGGACTAGCGGGCTGGGTCTCACAGATACGCAGTATTTT.

Sample share makes this clone medium-sized. The gene calls are TRBV6-1 and TRBJ2-5; 12 bases line up with TRBD1. Trimming removed 5 bases from V and 7 bases from J; junction bases left unmatched: 11. The V gene's germline CDR1 is MNHNS and CDR2 SASEGT. This CDR3 is built from 16 residues. CDR3 region: CASSRSTGTGGGTQYF. In DNA, the CDR3 is TGTGCCAGCAGTCGATCGACCGGGACAGGGGGCGGGACCCAGTACTTC.

This clone was observed many times. The rearrangement uses TRBV20-1 and TRBJ2-1, with D possibly matching TRBD2 (6 bases). Trimming stripped 0 bases from V and 4 bases from J, with 13 bases between. Per the germline V gene, CDR1 is DFQATT and CDR2 is SNEGSKA (reference sequence). CDR3 length: 15 residues. In nucleotides, the CDR3 is TGCAGTGCTAGAGATGGCGGGGCGGAATACAATGAGCAGTTCTTC. Translation: CSARDGGAEYNEQFF.

This clone was found once. J is TRBJ2-7 and V is TRBV11-3, with TRBD1 matching 7 bases. CDR1 is SGHNT, CDR2 YENEEA, per germline. Trimming removed 5 bases from V and 3 bases from J; junction bases left unmatched: 10. CDR3 length: 15 amino acids. This CDR3 reads CASSPPDRTLYEQYF. The CDR3, as DNA: TGTGCCAGCAGCCCCCCGGACAGGACTCTCTACGAGCAGTACTTC. Using reference TRBV11-3 and TRBJ2-7 for the parts outside the CDR3, the full variable domain is EAGVVQSPRYKIIEKKQPVAFWCNPISGHNTLYWYLQNLGQGPELLIRYENEEAVDDSQLPKDRFSAERLKGVDSTLKIQPAELGDSAVYLCASSPPDRTLYEQYFGPGTRLTVT.

By proportion, this clone is medium-sized. The J gene is TRBJ2-3, the V gene TRBV6-4; TRBD2 matches at 8 bases. Unmatched junction bases numbered 0, after V lost 3 bases and J lost 1 base. The CDR3 extends over 14 amino acids. Looked up from germline, CDR1 is MRHNA and CDR2 is SNTAGT. The DNA for the CDR3 is TGTGCCAGCAGTGAAGCGGGGGGCACAGATACGCAGTATTTT. Protein sequence: CASSEAGGTDTQYF.

J is TRBJ2-7 and V is TRBV4-1, with 13 bases matching TRBD2. Germline assignment: CDR1 MGHRA and CDR2 YSYEKL. V dropped 6 bases and J dropped 0; count of bases not matched to a gene: 14. The length of the CDR3 is 19 residues. CDR3 protein: CASRDGLAGDRESSYEQYF. The CDR3 nucleotides are TGCGCCAGCAGGGACGGACTAGCGGGAGACAGGGAAAGCTCCTACGAGCAGTACTTC.

Here the CDR3 DNA reads TGCGCCAGCCAACGTGGACAGGGGGCGTCTGGCACCGGGGAGCTGTTTTTT. Translation: CASQRGQGASGTGELFF. The chain recombines TRBV5-1 with TRBJ2-2, with 11 positions matching TRBD1. The CDR3 runs 17 residues. Germline values: CDR1 SGHRS, CDR2 YFSETQ. V trimming: 7 bases; J trimming: 4 bases; junction bases outside the gene matches: 12.

On this clone itself: A read error may explain this, as a much larger clone is one base away. The chain links TRBV7-2 to TRBJ1-2; TRBD1 agrees at 7 bases. The germline gives CDR1 SGHTA, CDR2 FQGNSA. This CDR3 region has 15 residues. The CDR3 sequence is CASSSTGDWGYGYAF. CDR3 sequence (DNA): TGTGCCAGCAGCTCCACAGGGGATTGGGGCTATGGCTACGCCTTC.

The chain recombines TRBV20-1 with TRBJ2-3, with 10 nucleotides matching TRBD2. From germline, CDR1 is DFQATT and CDR2 SNEGSKA (reference sequence). Trimming at V came to 3 bases and at J to 4 bases, leaving 13 bases not matched to a gene. The CDR3 covers 17 residues. The CDR3 loop reads CSASGLGLAYFSDTQYF. CDR3 bases: TGCAGTGCTAGTGGATTGGGACTAGCGTACTTCTCAGATACGCAGTATTTT.

This sequence joins TRBV6-1 and TRBJ2-7; D ambiguous. The CDR3 length is 14 residues. Germline-derived CDR1 and CDR2 are MNHNS and SASEGT. V was cut by 8 bases and J by 0 bases, with 14 bases left in between. This CDR3 is CASLTPGPSYEQYF. For the CDR3, the DNA is TGTGCCAGCCTCACCCCGGGTCCCTCCTACGAGCAGTACTTC.

By share of the sample, this clone is medium-sized. V is TRBV7-8 and J is TRBJ1-3; D is unclear. Trimming shortened V by 0 bases and J by 0 bases, and 9 bases separated the two germline ends. The germline CDR1 and CDR2 sequences are SGHVS and FQNEAQ. CDR3 size: 16 residues. The CDR3 spells CASSLATVSSGNTIYF. In DNA form, the CDR3 reads TGTGCCAGCAGCTTAGCGACCGTGAGCTCTGGAAACACCATATATTTT.

As DNA, the CDR3 is TGTGCCAGCACGATCCGGGGGACCGGGGCCTATAATTCACCCCTCCACTTT. Amino acids: CASTIRGTGAYNSPLHF. This sequence joins TRBV6-1 and TRBJ1-6; the D gene is possibly TRBD1 (5 bases). Trimming cost V 7 bases and J 2 bases, with 18 bases left between them. The CDR3 has 17 amino acids. Germline CDR1 is MNHNS and CDR2 is SASEGT.